The present T cell receptor beta chain was sequenced within a study of blood T cell repertoires in COVID-19. Study-wide background: Some COVID-19 samples were acute and others convalescent; all came from the United States, Italy and Spain. T cells, B-cell-depleted T cells, or PBMCs supplied cDNA or gDNA.

This CDR3 is 14 amino acids long. Germline V gene lookup returns CDR1 SGHRS and CDR2 YFSETQ. The V gene lost 5 bases and the J gene lost 8 bases, with 14 bases spanning the gap. In the study's own analysis: Estimates of nucleated cell counts were drawn from the amplification of reference gene primers. The repertoire was sequenced with immunoSEQ multiplex PCR; TCRdb's copy has only in-frame clones and lacks some. V, J and clone size are those of that table, while D and trimming were read from the DNA. The sample includes about 130,000 clones, less than 85% of them seen just once. This TCR came from a woman aged 55-69 years with acute or convalescent COVID-19. The specimen sequenced was peripheral blood. This chain uses TRBV5-1 with TRBJ1-6; D remains unclear. In DNA form, the CDR3 reads TGCGCCAGCAGACCCGGTTACGCGTATTCACCCCTCCACTTT. Its translation is CASRPGYAYSPLHF.